Included here is one T cell receptor (beta chain) sequence, with context. The data were produced by immunoSEQ multiplex PCR, yet TCRdb's version contains in-frame clones alone and is incomplete. Here the sample spans around 66,000 clones, about nine tenths being singletons. The data originate from a study of T cell changes during pregnancy in multiple sclerosis. This receptor was identified in a female donor in good health, enrolled as a control in a pregnancy study. This specimen consisted of peripheral blood, obtained in the third trimester of pregnancy.

The CDR3 sequence is CASSFQAPGGGEQFF. CDR3 nucleotide sequence: TGTGCCAGCAGCTTCCAAGCCCCCGGGGGAGGAGAGCAGTTCTTC. V is TRBV7-2 and J is TRBJ2-1; a possible D gene is TRBD2 (6 bases). The V and J ends lost 3 bases and 10 bases respectively, with 19 bases between them. There are 15 residues in the CDR3. Germline assignment: CDR1 SGHTA and CDR2 FQGNSA.